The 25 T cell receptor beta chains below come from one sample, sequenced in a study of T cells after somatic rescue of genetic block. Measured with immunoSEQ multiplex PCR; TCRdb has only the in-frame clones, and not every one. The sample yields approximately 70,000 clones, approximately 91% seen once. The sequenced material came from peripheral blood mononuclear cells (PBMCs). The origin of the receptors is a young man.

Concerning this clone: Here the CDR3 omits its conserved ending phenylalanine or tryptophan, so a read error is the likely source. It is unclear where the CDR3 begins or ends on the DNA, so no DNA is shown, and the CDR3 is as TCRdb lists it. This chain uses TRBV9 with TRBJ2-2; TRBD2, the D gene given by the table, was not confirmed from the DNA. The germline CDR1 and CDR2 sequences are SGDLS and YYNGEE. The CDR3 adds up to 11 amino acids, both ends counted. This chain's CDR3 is CASSKAAGALL.

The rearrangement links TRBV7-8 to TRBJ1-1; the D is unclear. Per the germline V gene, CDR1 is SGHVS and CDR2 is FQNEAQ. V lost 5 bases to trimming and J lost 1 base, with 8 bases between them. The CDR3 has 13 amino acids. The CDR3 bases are TGTGCCAGCAGCCTGAACGCGAACACTGAAGCTTTCTTT. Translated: CASSLNANTEAFF.

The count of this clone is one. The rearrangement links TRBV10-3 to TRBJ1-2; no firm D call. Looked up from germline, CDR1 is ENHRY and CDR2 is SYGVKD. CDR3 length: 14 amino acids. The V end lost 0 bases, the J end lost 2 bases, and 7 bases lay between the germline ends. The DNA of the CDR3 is TGTGCCATCAGTGAGTCGCCGATGAACTATGGCTACACCTTC. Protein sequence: CAISESPMNYGYTF.

The chain's CDR3 is CASHPRETQYF. CDR3 sequence (DNA): TGTGCCAGCCACCCCCGAGAGACCCAGTACTTC. This chain joins TRBV2 and TRBJ2-5; D gene uncertain. Germline CDR1 reads SNHLY; CDR2 reads FYNNEI. V was cut by 8 bases and J by 4 bases, with 8 bases left in between. CDR3 length: 11 residues.

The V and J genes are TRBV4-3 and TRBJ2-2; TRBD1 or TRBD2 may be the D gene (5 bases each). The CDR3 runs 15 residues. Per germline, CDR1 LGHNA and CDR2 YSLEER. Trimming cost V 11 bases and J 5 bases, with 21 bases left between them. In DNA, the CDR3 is TGCGCCCCCCGACAGTGGGAGTGCAAGACCGGGGAGCTGTTTTTT. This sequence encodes CAPRQWECKTGELFF.

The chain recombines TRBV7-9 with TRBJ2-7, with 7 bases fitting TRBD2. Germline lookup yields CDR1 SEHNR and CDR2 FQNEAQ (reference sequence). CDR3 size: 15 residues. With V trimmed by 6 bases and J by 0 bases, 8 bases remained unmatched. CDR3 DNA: TGTGCCAGCAGTTCCTTTGGGGGGGTCTCCTACGAGCAGTACTTC. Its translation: CASSSFGGVSYEQYF.

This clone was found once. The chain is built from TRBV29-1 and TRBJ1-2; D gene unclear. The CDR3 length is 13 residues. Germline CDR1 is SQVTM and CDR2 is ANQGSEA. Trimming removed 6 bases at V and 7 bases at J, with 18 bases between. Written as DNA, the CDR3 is TGCAGCGTCCCCTCCCGGGTCGAGGGTGGCTACACCTTC. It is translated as CSVPSRVEGGYTF.

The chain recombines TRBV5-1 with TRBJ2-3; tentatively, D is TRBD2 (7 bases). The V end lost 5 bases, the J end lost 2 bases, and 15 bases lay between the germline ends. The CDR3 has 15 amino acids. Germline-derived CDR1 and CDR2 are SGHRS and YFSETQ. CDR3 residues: CASRRQRGATDTQYF. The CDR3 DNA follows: TGCGCCAGCAGACGACAACGGGGGGCCACAGATACGCAGTATTTT.

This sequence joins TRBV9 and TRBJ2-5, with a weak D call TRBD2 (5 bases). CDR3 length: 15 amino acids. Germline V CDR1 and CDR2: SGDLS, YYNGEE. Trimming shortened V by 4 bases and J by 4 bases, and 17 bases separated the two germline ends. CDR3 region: CASSPFALRGETQYF. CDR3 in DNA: TGTGCCAGCAGCCCCTTCGCCCTCCGGGGAGAGACCCAGTACTTC.

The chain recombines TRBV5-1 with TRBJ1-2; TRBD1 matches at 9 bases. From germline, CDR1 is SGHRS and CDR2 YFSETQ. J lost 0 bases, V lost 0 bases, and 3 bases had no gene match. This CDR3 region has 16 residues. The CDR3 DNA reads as TGCGCCAGCAGCTTGGAGACAGGGGGGACTAACTATGGCTACACCTTC. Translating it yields CASSLETGGTNYGYTF.

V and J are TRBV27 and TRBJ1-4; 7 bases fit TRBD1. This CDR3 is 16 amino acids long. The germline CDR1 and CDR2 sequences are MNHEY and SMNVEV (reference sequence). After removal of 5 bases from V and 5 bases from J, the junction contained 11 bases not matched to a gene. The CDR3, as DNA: TGTGCCAGCAGTCTCGACACCGGGACAGCAAATGAAAAACTGTTTTTT. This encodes CASSLDTGTANEKLFF.

The CDR3 loop reads CAWSRVDNEQFF. DNA of the CDR3: TGTGCCTGGTCCCGGGTCGACAATGAGCAGTTCTTC. The V call is TRBV30, the J call TRBJ2-1, with D unresolved. Trimming removed 5 bases at V and 5 bases at J, with 10 bases between. The germline V gene encodes CDR1 GTSNPN and CDR2 SVGIG (reference sequence). This CDR3 contains 12 residues.

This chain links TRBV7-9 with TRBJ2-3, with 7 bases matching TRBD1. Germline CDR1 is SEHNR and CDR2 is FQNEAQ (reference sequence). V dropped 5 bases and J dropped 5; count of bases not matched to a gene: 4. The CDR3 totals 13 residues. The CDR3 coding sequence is TGTGCCAGCAGCGGGACAGTCCTAGATACGCAGTATTTT. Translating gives CASSGTVLDTQYF.

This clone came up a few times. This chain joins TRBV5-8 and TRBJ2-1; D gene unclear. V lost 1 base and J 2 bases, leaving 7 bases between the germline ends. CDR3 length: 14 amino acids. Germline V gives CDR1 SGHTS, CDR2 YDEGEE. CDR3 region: CASSLSVPYNEQFF. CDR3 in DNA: TGTGCCAGCAGCTTGAGTGTCCCCTACAATGAGCAGTTCTTC.

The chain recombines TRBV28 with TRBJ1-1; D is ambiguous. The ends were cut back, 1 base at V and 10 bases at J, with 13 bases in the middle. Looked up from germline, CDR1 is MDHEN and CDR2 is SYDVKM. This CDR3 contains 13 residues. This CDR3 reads CASSLLLLGVAFF. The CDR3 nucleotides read TGTGCCAGCAGTTTATTACTTCTCGGGGTAGCTTTCTTT.

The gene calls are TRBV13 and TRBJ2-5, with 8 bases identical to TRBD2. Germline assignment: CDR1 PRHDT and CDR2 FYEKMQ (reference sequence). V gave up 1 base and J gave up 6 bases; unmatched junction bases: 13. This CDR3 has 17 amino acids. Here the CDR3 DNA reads TGTGCCAGCAGCTTAGCCGCCGGGACTAGGCTTGTAAAGACCCAGTACTTC. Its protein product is CASSLAAGTRLVKTQYF.

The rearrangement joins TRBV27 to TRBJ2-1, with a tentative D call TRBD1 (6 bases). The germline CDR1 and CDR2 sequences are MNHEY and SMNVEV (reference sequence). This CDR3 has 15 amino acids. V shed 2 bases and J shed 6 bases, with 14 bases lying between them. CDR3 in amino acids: CASSLELGRGNEQFF. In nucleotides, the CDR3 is TGTGCCAGCAGTTTAGAGCTCGGCAGGGGCAATGAGCAGTTCTTC.

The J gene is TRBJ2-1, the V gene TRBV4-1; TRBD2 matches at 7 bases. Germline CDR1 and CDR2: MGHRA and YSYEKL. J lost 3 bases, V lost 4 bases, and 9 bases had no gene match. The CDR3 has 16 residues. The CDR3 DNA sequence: TGCGCCAGCAGCCTGAATGGGCGGGAGAGCTACAATGAGCAGTTCTTC. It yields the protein CASSLNGRESYNEQFF.

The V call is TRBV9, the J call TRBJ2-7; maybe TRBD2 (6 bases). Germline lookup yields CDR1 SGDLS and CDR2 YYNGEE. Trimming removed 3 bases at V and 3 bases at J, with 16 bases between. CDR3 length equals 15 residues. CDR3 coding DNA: TGTGCCAGCAGCGGGGGGGACGTGGACCTCTACGAGCAGTACTTC. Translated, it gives CASSGGDVDLYEQYF.

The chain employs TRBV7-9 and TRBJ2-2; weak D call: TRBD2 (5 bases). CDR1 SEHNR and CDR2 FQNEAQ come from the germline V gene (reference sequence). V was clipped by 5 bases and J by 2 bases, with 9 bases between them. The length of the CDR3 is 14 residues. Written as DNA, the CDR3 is TGTGCCAGCAGCCTACTAGTTAACACCGGGGAGCTGTTTTTT. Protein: CASSLLVNTGELFF.

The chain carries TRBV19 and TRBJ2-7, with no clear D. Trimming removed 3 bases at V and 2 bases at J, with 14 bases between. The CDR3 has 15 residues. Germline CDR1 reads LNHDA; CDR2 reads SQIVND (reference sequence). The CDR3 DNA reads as TGTGCCAGTAGTATTGGCGGAGCCGGAGCCTACGAGCAGTACTTC. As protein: CASSIGGAGAYEQYF.

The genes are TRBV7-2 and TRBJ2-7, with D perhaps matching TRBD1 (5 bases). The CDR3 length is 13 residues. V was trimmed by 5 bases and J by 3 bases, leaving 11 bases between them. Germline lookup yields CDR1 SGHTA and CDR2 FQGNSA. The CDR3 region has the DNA TGTGCCAGCAGCCCCTGGCAGGGCTACGAGCAGTACTTC. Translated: CASSPWQGYEQYF.

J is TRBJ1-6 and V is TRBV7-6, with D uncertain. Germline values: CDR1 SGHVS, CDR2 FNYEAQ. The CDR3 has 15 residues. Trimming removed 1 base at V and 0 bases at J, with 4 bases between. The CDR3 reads CASSLGSSYNSPLHF. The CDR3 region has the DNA TGTGCCAGCAGCTTAGGGAGCTCCTATAATTCACCCCTCCACTTT.

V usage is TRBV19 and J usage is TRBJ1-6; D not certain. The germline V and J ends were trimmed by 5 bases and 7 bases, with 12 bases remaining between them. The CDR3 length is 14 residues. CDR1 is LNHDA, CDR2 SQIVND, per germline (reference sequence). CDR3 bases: TGTGCCAGTAGTGCCGAGACCCAGAATTCACCCCTCCACTTT. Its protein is CASSAETQNSPLHF.

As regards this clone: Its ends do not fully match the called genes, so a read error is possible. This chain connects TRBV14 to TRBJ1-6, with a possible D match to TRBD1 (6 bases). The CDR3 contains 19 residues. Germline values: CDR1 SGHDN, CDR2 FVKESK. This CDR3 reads CASTQPARGGGSPNSPLHF. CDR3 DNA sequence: TGTGCCAGCACCCAACCGGCCCGAGGGGGGGGGAGCCCTAATTCACCCCTCCACTTT.